The source of this T cell receptor (beta chain) is a study of cytomegalovirus exposure and HLA in healthy donors. Trimming removed 4 bases from V and 3 bases from J, with 20 bases in between. The length of the CDR3 is 16 residues. Germline V lookup: CDR1 SGHNT, CDR2 YYREEE (reference sequence). Both 60 Vbeta primers and 13 Jbeta primers went into the PCR. Assay: immunoSEQ multiplex PCR; the TCRdb copy retains only in-frame clones and omits some. The sample shows fewer than 250,000 clones, 85% to 90% of them seen only once. The sequenced sample consisted of PBMCs. This TCR was recovered from a man under 40 in good health and CMV-seronegative. The chain uses TRBV5-4 and TRBJ2-7, with D perhaps TRBD1 (5 bases). In nucleotides, the CDR3 is TGTGCCAGCAGCGCTCCGAGGACAACCCCTAGCTACGAGCAGTACTTC. Translating it yields CASSAPRTTPSYEQYF. Using reference TRBV5-4 and TRBJ2-7 for the parts outside the CDR3, the full variable domain is ETGVTQSPTHLIKTRGQQVTLRCSSQSGHNTVSWYQQALGQGPQFIFQYYREEENGRGNFPPRFSGLQFPNYSSELNVNALELDDSALYLCASSAPRTTPSYEQYFGPGTRLTVT.